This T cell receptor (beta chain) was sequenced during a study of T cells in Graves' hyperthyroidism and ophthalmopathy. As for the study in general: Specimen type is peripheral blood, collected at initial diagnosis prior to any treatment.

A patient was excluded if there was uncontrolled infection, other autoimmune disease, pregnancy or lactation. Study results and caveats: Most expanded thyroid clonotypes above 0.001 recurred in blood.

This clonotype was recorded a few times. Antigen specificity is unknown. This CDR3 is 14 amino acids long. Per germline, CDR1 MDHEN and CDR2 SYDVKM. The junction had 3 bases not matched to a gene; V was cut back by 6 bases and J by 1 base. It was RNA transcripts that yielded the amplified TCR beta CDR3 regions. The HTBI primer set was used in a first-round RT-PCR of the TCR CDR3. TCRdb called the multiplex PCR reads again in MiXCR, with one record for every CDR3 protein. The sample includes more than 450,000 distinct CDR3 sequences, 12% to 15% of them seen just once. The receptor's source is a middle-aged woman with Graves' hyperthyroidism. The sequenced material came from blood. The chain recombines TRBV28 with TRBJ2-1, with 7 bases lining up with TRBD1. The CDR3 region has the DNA TGTGCCAGCAGAGGGGGCGAATCCTACAATGAGCAGTTCTTC. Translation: CASRGGESYNEQFF.